Here is one T cell receptor beta chain with its context. What it recognizes is unknown. V was trimmed by 3 bases and J by 5 bases, leaving 10 bases between them. Germline V gene sequence: CDR1 DFQATT, CDR2 SNEGSKA (reference sequence). The CDR3 consists of 12 residues. The record originates from a study of T-cell memory formation after mild COVID-19. Overall study context: For the most part, TCR clusters were specific to one donor.

Using constant-segment primers, 5'RACE produced TCR alpha and TCR beta cDNA libraries carrying sample barcodes and UMIs. TCRdb re-called the 5' RACE reads with MiXCR, one entry per CDR3 protein. The data hold under 300,000 distinct CDR3 sequences, with 8% to 9.5% observed a single time. Whole-study results and caveats: Contracting CD4+ clones lay largely in CM and EM, with CD8+ ones residing in EMRA. Later expanders leaned CD4+, whereas clones that contracted between day 15 and 85 were balanced CD4/CD8.

This chain connects TRBV20-1 to TRBJ2-5; no firm D call. This receptor was obtained from a man between 18 and 29 years old who had mild COVID-19 (a few samples of this study predate the infection). Cell type and time point are not known. The sequenced sample consisted of PBMCs or a T cell subset sorted from them (not recorded which). CDR3 sequence reads: CSARTPWETQYF. The CDR3 DNA is TGCAGTGCTAGGACTCCTTGGGAGACCCAGTACTTC.